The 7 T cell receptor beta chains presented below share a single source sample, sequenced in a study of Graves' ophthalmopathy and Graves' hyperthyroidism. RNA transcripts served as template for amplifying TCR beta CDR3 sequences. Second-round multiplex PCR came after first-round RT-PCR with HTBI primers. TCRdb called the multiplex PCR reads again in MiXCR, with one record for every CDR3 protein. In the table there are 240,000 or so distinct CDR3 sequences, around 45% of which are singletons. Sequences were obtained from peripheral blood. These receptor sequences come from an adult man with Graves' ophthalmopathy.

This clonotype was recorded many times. Written as DNA, the CDR3 is TGCAGCGTTGAGTTTGTACGAGAGGACGAGCAGTACTTC. It encodes CSVEFVREDEQYF. V and J are TRBV29-1 and TRBJ2-7, with no clear D. The V gene's germline CDR1 is SQVTM and CDR2 ANQGSEA. Trimming removed 3 bases from V and 5 bases from J, with 14 bases in between. CDR3 length: 13 amino acids.

The CDR3, as DNA: TGTGCCAGCAGCTTCATGGGACAGTTAAGTGGCTACACCTTC. This encodes CASSFMGQLSGYTF. This chain joins TRBV7-2 and TRBJ1-2; 7 nucleotides line up with TRBD1. Germline CDR1 is SGHTA and CDR2 is FQGNSA. The CDR3 consists of 14 residues. V shed 3 bases, J shed 7 bases, and the junction held 8 bases outside the gene matches. Full variable domain (missing parts from reference TRBV7-2 and TRBJ1-2): GAGVSQSPSNKVTEKGKDVELRCDPISGHTALYWYRQSLGQGLEFLIYFQGNSAPDKSGLPSDRFSAERTGGSVSTLTIQRTQQEDSAVYLCASSFMGQLSGYTFGSGTRLTVV.

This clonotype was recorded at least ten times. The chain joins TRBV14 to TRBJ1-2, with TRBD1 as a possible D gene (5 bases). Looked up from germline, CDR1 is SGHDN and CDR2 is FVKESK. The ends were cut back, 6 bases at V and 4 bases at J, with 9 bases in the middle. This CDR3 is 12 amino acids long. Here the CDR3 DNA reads TGTGCCAGCAGTCGGGACTCCTATGGCTACACCTTC. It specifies CASSRDSYGYTF.

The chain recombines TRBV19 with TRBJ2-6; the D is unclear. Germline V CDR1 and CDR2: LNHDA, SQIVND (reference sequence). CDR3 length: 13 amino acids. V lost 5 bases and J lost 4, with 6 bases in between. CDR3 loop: CASSDTGANVLTF. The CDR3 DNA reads TGTGCCAGTAGTGATACAGGGGCCAACGTCCTGACTTTC.

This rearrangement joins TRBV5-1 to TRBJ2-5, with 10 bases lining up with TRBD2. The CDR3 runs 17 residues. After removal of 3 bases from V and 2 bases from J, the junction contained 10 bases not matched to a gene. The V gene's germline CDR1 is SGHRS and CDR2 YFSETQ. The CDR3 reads CASSSTLASGGQETQYF. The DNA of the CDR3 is TGCGCCAGCAGCTCCACCTTAGCTAGCGGGGGACAAGAGACCCAGTACTTC.

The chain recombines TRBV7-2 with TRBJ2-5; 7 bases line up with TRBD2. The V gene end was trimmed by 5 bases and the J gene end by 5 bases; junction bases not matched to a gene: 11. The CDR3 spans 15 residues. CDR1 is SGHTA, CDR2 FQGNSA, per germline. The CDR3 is CASSGPAVGGETQYF. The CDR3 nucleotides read TGTGCCAGCAGCGGCCCCGCGGTCGGGGGGGAGACCCAGTACTTC.

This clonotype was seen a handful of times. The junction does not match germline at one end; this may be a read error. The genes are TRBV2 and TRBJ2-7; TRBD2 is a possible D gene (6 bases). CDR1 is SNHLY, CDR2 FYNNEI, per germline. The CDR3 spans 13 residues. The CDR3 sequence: CASSHTGVYEQYF. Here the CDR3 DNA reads TGCGCCAGCAGCCACACGGGGGTGTACGAGCAGTACTTC.